This T cell receptor beta chain originates from a study of shared clonotypes between healthy human individuals. Using immunoSEQ multiplex PCR, the repertoire was profiled, and TCRdb retains in-frame clones only, with some absent. The sample yields some 530,000 clones, 60% to 80% seen once. The CDR3 is 14 residues long. The germline V and J ends were trimmed by 1 base and 1 base, with 5 bases remaining between them. Germline V gene lookup returns CDR1 LNHNV and CDR2 YYDKDF (reference sequence). The sequence was collected from a woman aged 40 to 55 in good health. Some clones in this sample may be carry-over from other donors' samples. The sequenced material came from PBMCs. The V and J genes are TRBV15 and TRBJ1-5, with D possibly matching TRBD1 (5 bases). The chain's CDR3 is CATSRAGSNQPQHF. The CDR3 DNA is TGTGCCACCAGCAGAGCAGGGAGCAATCAGCCCCAGCATTTT.